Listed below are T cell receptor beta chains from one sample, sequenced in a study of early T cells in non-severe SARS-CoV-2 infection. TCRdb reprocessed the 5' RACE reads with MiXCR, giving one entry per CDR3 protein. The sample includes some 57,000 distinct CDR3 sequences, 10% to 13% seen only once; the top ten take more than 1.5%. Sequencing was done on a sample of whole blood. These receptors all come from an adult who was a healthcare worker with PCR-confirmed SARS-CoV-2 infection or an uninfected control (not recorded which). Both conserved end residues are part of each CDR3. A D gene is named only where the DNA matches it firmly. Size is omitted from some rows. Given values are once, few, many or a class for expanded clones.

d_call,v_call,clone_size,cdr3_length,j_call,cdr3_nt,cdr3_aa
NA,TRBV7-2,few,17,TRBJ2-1,TGTGCCAGCAGCTTAGTGCCTATAAGGCCCAATCGCAATGAGCAGTTCTTC,CASSLVPIRPNRNEQFF
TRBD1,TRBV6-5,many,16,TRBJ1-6,TGTGCCAGCAGTTCGTCCCGGACAGGGGGCTATTCACCCCTCCACTTT,CASSSSRTGGYSPLHF
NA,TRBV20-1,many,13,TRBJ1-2,TGCAGTGCTGTCGACAGCGTTAACTATGGCTACACCTTC,CSAVDSVNYGYTF
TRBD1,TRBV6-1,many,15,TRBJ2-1,TGTGCCAGCAGTGAAATGACAGGGTCATACAATGAGCAGTTCTTC,CASSEMTGSYNEQFF
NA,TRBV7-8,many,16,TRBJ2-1,TGTGCCAGCAGCTTAGGCTCCATCAGCTCCTACAATGAGCAGTTCTTC,CASSLGSISSYNEQFF
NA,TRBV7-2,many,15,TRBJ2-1,TGTGCCAGCAGCCTTTATCTCGGGACTCCTATTGAGCAGTTCTTC,CASSLYLGTPIEQFF
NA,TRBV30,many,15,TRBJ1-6,TGTGCCTGGATGGGACTCAGCTCCTATAATTCACCCCTCCACTTT,CAWMGLSSYNSPLHF
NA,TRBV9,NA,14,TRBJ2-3,TGTGCCAGCAGCGTAGTGGCGGGGACAGATACGCAGTATTTT,CASSVVAGTDTQYF
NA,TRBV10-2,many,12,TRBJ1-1,TGCGCCAGCAGTAGGATAGGCACTGAAGCTTTCTTT,CASSRIGTEAFF
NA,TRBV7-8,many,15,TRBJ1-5,TGTGCCAGCAGCTTAGGGGAACTAAGCAATCAGCCCCAGCATTTT,CASSLGELSNQPQHF
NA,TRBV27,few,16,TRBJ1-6,TGTGCCAGCAGCCCCCCACGAAGCTCCTATAATTCACCCCTCCACTTT,CASSPPRSSYNSPLHF
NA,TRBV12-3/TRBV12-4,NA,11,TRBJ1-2,TGTGCCAGCAGTCTGATGGGTGGCTACACCTTC,CASSLMGGYTF
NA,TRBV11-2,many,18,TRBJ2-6,TGTGCCAGCAGCTTAGAGGGCAGGGCCCCATACGGGGCCAACGTCCTGACTTTC,CASSLEGRAPYGANVLTF
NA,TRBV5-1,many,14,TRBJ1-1,TGCGCCAGCAGCTTCGCACAGATGAACACTGAAGCTTTCTTT,CASSFAQMNTEAFF
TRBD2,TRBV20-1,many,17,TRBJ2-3,TGCAGTGCTAGAGGCCCCTGGGTAGCGGGGGTCACAGATACGCAGTATTTT,CSARGPWVAGVTDTQYF
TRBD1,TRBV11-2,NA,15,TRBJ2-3,TGTGCCAGCAGCGCCGGGACAGGGGGCGTAGATACGCAGTATTTT,CASSAGTGGVDTQYF
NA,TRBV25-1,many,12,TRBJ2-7,TGTGCCAGCAGTGACCATAGGGGCGAGCAGTACTTC,CASSDHRGEQYF
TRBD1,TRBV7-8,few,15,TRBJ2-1,TGTGCCAGCAGCTTAGACAGGGGGAAAAGGAATGAGCAGTTCTTC,CASSLDRGKRNEQFF
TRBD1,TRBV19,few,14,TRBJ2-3,TGTGCCAGTGATACTGGGACAGGGGCAGATACGCAGTATTTT,CASDTGTGADTQYF
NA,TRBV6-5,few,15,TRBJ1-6,TGTGCCAGCAGCTCCGGCACCTCTGCCCATTCACCCCTCCACTTT,CASSSGTSAHSPLHF
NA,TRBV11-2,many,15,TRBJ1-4,TGTGCCAGCAGCCGCGAGGGATTGTGGGGTGAAAAACTGTTTTTT,CASSREGLWGEKLFF
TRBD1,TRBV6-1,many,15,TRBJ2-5,TGTGCCAGCAGCTCCGGGACAGCCCCTCAAGAGACCCAGTACTTC,CASSSGTAPQETQYF
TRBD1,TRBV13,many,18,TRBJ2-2,TGTGCCAGCAGCTTTTTCCCCAGGACAGGGGGCGAGGACGGGGAGCTGTTTTTT,CASSFFPRTGGEDGELFF
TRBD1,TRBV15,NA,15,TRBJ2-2,TGTGCCACCAGCAGAGGGACAGGGAACACCGGGGAGCTGTTTTTT,CATSRGTGNTGELFF
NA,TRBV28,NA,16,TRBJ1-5,TGTGCCAGCAGCCGCGGGACCCGATTATACAATCAGCCCCAGCATTTT,CASSRGTRLYNQPQHF
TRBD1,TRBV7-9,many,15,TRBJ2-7,TGTGCCAGCAGCTTAGGACAGGGGGCAAAAGGCGAGCAGTACTTC,CASSLGQGAKGEQYF
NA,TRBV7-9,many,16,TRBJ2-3,TGTGCCAGCAGCTTATGGGGGCGGCAAGGGAGAGATACGCAGTATTTT,CASSLWGRQGRDTQYF
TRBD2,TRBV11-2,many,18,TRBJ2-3,TGTGCCAGCAGCTTAGGAAGTCCCCTAGCGGTCGTGGGGGATACGCAGTATTTT,CASSLGSPLAVVGDTQYF